These T cell receptor beta chains were read from a single sample in a study of T cell responses to AZD1222 COVID-19 vaccine. This table comes from immunoSEQ multiplex PCR, and its TCRdb copy is limited to in-frame clones, with some not included. The data contain 150,000 to 200,000 clones, over 75% of them singletons. The sample in question was peripheral blood, obtained on day 0 of AZD1222 vaccination. These receptors all come from an adult in good health. CDR3s include the opening cysteine and the closing phenylalanine or tryptophan. A D gene is named only where the DNA matches it firmly. Clone size is shown for a subset of rows, as once, few, many or a class of expanded clone.

-,TRBJ2-5,-,TRBV9,CASSVAPRQETQYF,TGTGCCAGCAGCGTAGCTCCGAGGCAAGAGACCCAGTACTTC
-,TRBJ2-3,-,TRBV6-5,CASRGLSTDTQYF,TGTGCCAGCAGGGGTCTTAGCACAGATACGCAGTATTTT
-,TRBJ2-1,TRBD2,TRBV19,CASSKGLAGGVEQFF,TGTGCCAGTAGTAAGGGACTAGCGGGGGGAGTTGAGCAGTTCTTC
-,TRBJ1-5,-,TRBV7-2,CASSSRDRQPQHF,TGTGCCAGCAGCTCCCGGGACCGACAGCCCCAGCATTTT
-,TRBJ1-1,TRBD1,TRBV18,CASSRTSGQMNTEAFF,TGTGCCAGCTCTCGAACGTCGGGACAGATGAACACTGAAGCTTTCTTT
-,TRBJ1-5,-,TRBV7-3,CASSLERNQPQHF,TGTGCCAGCAGCTTAGAGAGGAATCAGCCCCAGCATTTT
once,TRBJ2-3,-,TRBV10-3,CATRGEITDTQYF,TGTGCCACCCGCGGGGAGATCACAGATACGCAGTATTTT
-,TRBJ1-6,-,TRBV6-5,CASRPGTEISSPLHF,TGTGCCAGCAGGCCCGGGACCGAAATAAGTTCACCCCTCCACTTT
-,TRBJ1-5,TRBD1,TRBV10-3,CAISRDSRNQPQHF,TGTGCCATCAGTCGGGACAGTAGGAACCAGCCCCAGCATTTT
-,TRBJ2-2,TRBD2,TRBV6-1,CASSESSGGAGELFF,TGTGCCAGCAGTGAGAGTAGCGGGGGGGCCGGGGAGCTGTTTTTT
-,TRBJ2-2,-,TRBV18,CASSPPRASPGSGELFF,TGTGCCAGCTCACCACCGAGAGCCAGCCCGGGGTCCGGGGAGCTGTTTTTT
-,TRBJ1-6,-,TRBV5-4,CASSLDGGPGSPLHF,TGTGCCAGCAGCTTGGACGGGGGACCCGGGTCACCCCTCCACTTT
-,TRBJ2-2,-,TRBV5-1,CASSPGQNTGELFF,TGCGCCAGCAGCCCTGGACAGAACACCGGGGAGCTGTTTTTT
-,TRBJ1-3,-,TRBV18,CASSPSGSSGNTIYF,TGTGCCAGCTCACCATCGGGCAGCTCTGGAAACACCATATATTTT
-,TRBJ2-5,-,TRBV18,CASSTKSGETQYF,TGTGCCAGCTCCACGAAGTCCGGAGAGACCCAGTACTTC
-,TRBJ2-6,-,TRBV4-2,CASSQGGAGANVLTF,TGTGCCAGCAGCCAAGGGGGGGCTGGGGCCAACGTCCTGACTTTC
-,TRBJ1-1,TRBD1,TRBV7-6,CASSARTGGVTEAFF,TGTGCCAGCAGCGCGCGGACAGGGGGGGTCACTGAAGCTTTCTTT
-,TRBJ2-5,-,TRBV3-1/TRBV3-2,CASSLQETQYF,TGTGCCAGCAGCCTTCAAGAGACCCAGTACTTC
-,TRBJ1-2,-,TRBV19,CASTIPGDHARGYTF,TGTGCCAGTACCATTCCAGGGGACCACGCTCGGGGCTACACCTTC